This T cell receptor (beta chain) comes out of a study of blood T cell repertoires in COVID-19. Germline V CDR1 and CDR2: LGHNA, YSLEER. The CDR3 is 16 amino acids. The V gene lost 0 bases and the J gene lost 3 bases, with 12 bases spanning the gap. This table comes from immunoSEQ multiplex PCR, and its TCRdb copy is limited to in-frame clones, with some not included. The sample includes 250,000 to 400,000 clones, 88% of them seen just once. Seattle-derived patients entered the study during active infection and were followed longitudinally. The rearrangement joins TRBV4-3 to TRBJ2-1; a weak D match, TRBD2 (6 bases). The receptor was isolated from a woman in her 30s with COVID-19, enrolled during active disease. The sequenced material came from peripheral blood. The CDR3 loop reads CASSQDRLASYNEQFF. Here the CDR3 DNA reads TGCGCCAGCAGCCAAGATAGGCTAGCGAGCTACAATGAGCAGTTCTTC.